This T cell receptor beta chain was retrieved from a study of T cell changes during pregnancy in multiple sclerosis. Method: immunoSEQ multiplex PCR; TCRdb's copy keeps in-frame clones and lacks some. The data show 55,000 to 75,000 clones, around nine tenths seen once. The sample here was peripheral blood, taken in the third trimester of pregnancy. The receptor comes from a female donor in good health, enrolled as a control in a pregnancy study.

CDR3 DNA sequence: TGTGCCAGCTCACAACTTACCTCAGGGCTCGATGAGCAGTTCTTC. It is translated as CASSQLTSGLDEQFF. The rearrangement links TRBV18 to TRBJ2-1, with D possibly matching TRBD1 (5 bases). V was clipped by 4 bases and J by 8 bases, with 18 bases between them. CDR1 and CDR2 from the germline V gene are KGHSH and LQKENI. The CDR3 extends over 15 amino acids.